Below, 16 T cell receptor beta chains from the same sample are listed, as sequenced in a study of monozygotic twins with inflammatory bowel disease. TCRdb re-called the 5' RACE reads; one entry per CDR3 protein, DNA not given. This sample lists about 210,000 distinct CDR3 sequences; its ten largest clones have more than 7.5%. Sequencing input: blood. These receptors originate from a human donor with ulcerative colitis or Crohn's disease, or a healthy co-twin of an affected twin (not recorded which).

The rearrangement joins TRBV10-2 to TRBJ2-2; TCRdb returns TRBD1, unconfirmable since there is no DNA. CDR1 WSHSY and CDR2 SAAADI come from the germline V gene. This CDR3 is 14 amino acids long. CDR3 region: CASLRGGNTGELFF.

The rearrangement links TRBV7-2 to TRBJ1-5. The CDR3 sequence is 12 residues long. The germline V gene has CDR1 SGHTA and CDR2 FQGNSA. The CDR3 here is CASSLEDQPQHF.

The CDR3: CASSWPGQGNTEAFF. The gene calls are TRBV5-4 and TRBJ1-1; as DNA is missing, the TRBD1 call by TCRdb cannot be tested. The CDR3 is made up of 15 amino acids. Germline loops: CDR1 SGHNT, CDR2 YYREEE (reference sequence). Combining the CDR3 with reference TRBV5-4 and TRBJ1-1 gives the whole variable domain ETGVTQSPTHLIKTRGQQVTLRCSSQSGHNTVSWYQQALGQGPQFIFQYYREEENGRGNFPPRFSGLQFPNYSSELNVNALELDDSALYLCASSWPGQGNTEAFFGQGTRLTVV.

The V call is TRBV2, the J call TRBJ2-3; TCRdb proposes TRBD2, but this gene call is untestable without DNA. The CDR3 sequence is 15 residues long. Germline lookup yields CDR1 SNHLY and CDR2 FYNNEI. CDR3 sequence reads: CASSTTSLLTDTQYF.

The chain recombines TRBV7-9 with TRBJ2-1; TCRdb names TRBD2, which stays unverified in the absence of DNA. This CDR3 region has 14 residues. Germline loops: CDR1 SEHNR, CDR2 FQNEAQ (reference sequence). CDR3 loop: CASRTSGSYNEQFF. Variable domain in full (rest from reference TRBV7-9 and TRBJ2-1): DTGVSQNPRHKITKRGQNVTFRCDPISEHNRLYWYRQTLGQGPEFLTYFQNEAQLEKSRLLSDRFSAERPKGSFSTLEIQRTEQGDSAMYLCASRTSGSYNEQFFGPGTRLTVL.

The chain employs TRBV28 and TRBJ1-2; there is no DNA to check the TCRdb D call of TRBD1. CDR1 is MDHEN, CDR2 SYDVKM, per germline. The CDR3 loop spans 16 amino acids. The CDR3 protein is CASSFNRDRGHYGYTF.

The rearrangement uses TRBV6-5 and TRBJ2-7; TCRdb designates TRBD2, a call that cannot be tested without DNA. The CDR3 loop spans 14 amino acids. From germline, CDR1 is MNHEY and CDR2 SVGAGI. CDR3 sequence: CASSFREVTYEQYF.

This chain connects TRBV7-9 to TRBJ2-7. The CDR3 spans 13 residues. Germline V gene lookup returns CDR1 SEHNR and CDR2 FQNEAQ (reference sequence). CDR3 amino acids: CASSWTDSYEQYF. Full variable domain (remainder filled in from reference TRBV7-9 and TRBJ2-7): DTGVSQNPRHKITKRGQNVTFRCDPISEHNRLYWYRQTLGQGPEFLTYFQNEAQLEKSRLLSDRFSAERPKGSFSTLEIQRTEQGDSAMYLCASSWTDSYEQYFGPGTRLTVT.

V gene TRBV28 combines with J gene TRBJ1-6. The germline CDR1 and CDR2 sequences are MDHEN and SYDVKM. CDR3 length equals 12 residues. The CDR3 here is CASSALGSPLHF. Combining the CDR3 with reference TRBV28 and TRBJ1-6 gives the whole variable domain DVKVTQSSRYLVKRTGEKVFLECVQDMDHENMFWYRQDPGLGLRLIYFSYDVKMKEKGDIPEGYSVSREKKERFSLILESASTNQTSMYLCASSALGSPLHFGNGTRLTVT.

The CDR3 sequence: CASSPNHGAYGYTF. The V call is TRBV18, the J call TRBJ1-2. Germline values: CDR1 KGHSH, CDR2 LQKENI. The CDR3 sequence is 14 residues long. Full variable domain (outside the CDR3, taken from reference TRBV18 and TRBJ1-2): NAGVMQNPRHLVRRRGQEARLRCSPMKGHSHVYWYRQLPEEGLKFMVYLQKENIIDESGMPKERFSAEFPKEGPSILRIQQVVRGDSAAYFCASSPNHGAYGYTFGSGTRLTVV.

The chain couples TRBV27 to TRBJ1-1. The CDR3 totals 14 residues. Germline V CDR1 and CDR2: MNHEY, SMNVEV (reference sequence). The CDR3 loop is CASSLGGWNTEAFF.

The rearrangement joins TRBV5-3 to TRBJ2-1; no DNA is available, so the TRBD2 call from TCRdb remains unchecked. TRBV5-3 is flagged as an ORF with uncertain function. The CDR3 has 14 amino acids. CDR3 loop: CARSLLLGYNEQFF.

The chain is built from TRBV7-2 and TRBJ2-7; there is no DNA to check the TCRdb D call of TRBD1. Germline V gene lookup returns CDR1 SGHTA and CDR2 FQGNSA. The CDR3 sequence is 14 residues long. CDR3 amino acids: CASTPAGQGYEQYF.

This chain links TRBV9 with TRBJ1-1. Germline V lookup: CDR1 SGDLS, CDR2 YYNGEE. The CDR3 loop spans 15 amino acids. The CDR3 sequence is CASSVDVKRDTEAFF.

The gene calls are TRBV7-9 and TRBJ2-7; TCRdb outputs TRBD1, but without DNA this stays unchecked. This CDR3 has 14 residues. Germline V gene lookup returns CDR1 SEHNR and CDR2 FQNEAQ (reference sequence). This CDR3 reads CASSLEGQGAEQYF.

The V gene is TRBV4-2, the J gene TRBJ1-1; TCRdb's D gene call, TRBD1, goes unchecked for lack of DNA. The CDR3 length is 16 residues. Per germline, CDR1 LGHNA and CDR2 YNFKEQ. The CDR3 reads CASSQVGATGITEAFF.